This T cell receptor beta chain was sequenced for a study of cytomegalovirus exposure and HLA in healthy donors (dated by TCRdb to the late 2010s). Looking at the study overall: In an earlier analysis of under 750 of the donors, roughly 300 Gb of sequence data and 117 million unique TCR beta sequences from roughly 200 million T cells were reported. About 280 gigabases of sequencing data and 70 million to 100 million unique TCR sequences made up an early release that covered approximately 650 HLA-typed donors. Among the roughly 370 genotyped donors, about 83% belonged to the genetic ancestry cluster associated with self-reported Caucasian donors. The study aimed to test whether cataloging public T cell receptors could reveal signatures of past pathogen exposure. The study used immunosequencing to profile the T cell repertoires of some 600 subjects and linked those repertoires to cytomegalovirus serostatus. In addition to the first cohort of roughly 670 subjects, a separate validation cohort of 130 or so different subjects was used. High-throughput TCR immunosequencing, statistical association of individual TCRs with disease status, and machine learning were combined to predict cytomegalovirus infection status. In a later analysis, previously published TCR beta repertoires from about 670 donors were re-analyzed and high-resolution HLA genotyping was added so that TCR occurrence patterns could be studied. Rather than using new phenotypic data, the later analysis identified candidate immune exposures from TCR beta sequences and from how often those sequences occurred across donors. An earlier analysis of around 540 of the donors applied high-throughput TCR beta sequencing to assess whether each TCR beta V gene segment acted as functional or pseudogenic. Alongside the repertoire data, information on donor age, sex, ethnicity and CMV serostatus was compiled. A later genetic analysis took genome-wide SNP genotypes for about 55% of the 666 donors and used that subset as a discovery cohort. Every discovery cohort repertoire had been produced on one sequencing platform. Class I and class II HLA loci were covered by the typing at four-digit resolution. Typing coverage differed by locus: A, B, C, DRB1 and DQB1 were typed in about 620-630 donors, DQA1 in 522, DPA1 in 600 to 610, and DPB1 in around 490. A few DR-DQ haplotypes were treated as single units for association and clustering because of strong linkage in the cohort. Among over 350 genotyped donors of the cohort, an average of 235,054 unique TCR beta nucleotide sequences were sequenced per donor, roughly a sixth of them non-productive. The study at large found these results: A further reported finding was that TCR beta sequences accurately predicted the HLA-A and HLA-B alleles for most subjects in the first cohort. Strong co-occurrence of HLA alleles, especially DR and DQ, made assigning TCR associations to individual alleles difficult. The classifier was reported to diagnose cytomegalovirus status with high specificity and sensitivity in both the original cohort and the validation cohort. The study gave a list of some 150 TCR beta chains associated with cytomegalovirus. Only TCR beta chains were sequenced in this cohort, and the absence of alpha or paired-chain data limited detectable features. According to a later analysis, TCR association rates differed among HLA loci, with DRB1 alleles showing the most associated TCRs and HLA-C alleles showing the fewest. Several of the top co-occurrence clusters appeared to be linked to parvovirus B19, influenza, CMV and Epstein-Barr virus, according to a later analysis. The sequencing pipeline was judged likely to have produced a cluster of highly shared sequence variants as a technical artifact. A later analysis found that HLA-associated TCR beta chains were more clonally expanded and had lower generation probabilities than equally common non-associated chains. For the cohort, immune exposure information was limited to CMV serostatus. In vitro tests confirmed that a few of the cytomegalovirus-associated TCR beta chains recognize cytomegalovirus antigens. Most TCR sequences were seen in very few donors, while some public TCRs were found in many individuals. An earlier analysis of 450 to 750 of the donors showed that most TCR beta V segments appeared in productive rearrangements either about 90% or about 30% of the time, which broadly matched IMGT annotations. According to a later genetic analysis, donors in an Asian-associated ancestry cluster had fewer N-insertions in productive TCRs than the approximately 630-donor mean. Because HLA typing was unavailable for some donors at each locus, only the typed subset was used in association tests. At a false discovery rate of 0.05, a later analysis linked about 17,000 TCR beta sequences to specific HLA alleles. Over 15 rarely observed V segments, including chromosome 9 orphons, were excluded from the earlier analysis of approximately 600 of the donors because counts were too low. The authors suggested that the approach could potentially be extended to other disease states and immunological phenotypes. According to a later analysis, most CMV-associated TCR beta chains appeared to be HLA-restricted, and the HLA associations seemed to be driven largely by CMV exposure. Correlated functional status among segregating V segments might reflect linkage disequilibrium, but an unknown experimental factor could not be ruled out. In a later genetic analysis, a missense DCLRE1C variant was associated with V-gene and J-gene trimming of TCR beta chains, and the association was replicated in an independent cohort. The presence/absence analyses assumed that sequencing depth was roughly uniform across donors, and that assumption may not be true. Some IMGT-functional V segments, including TRBV6-2 and TRBV6-3, could not be distinguished by the 87-base-pair reads and were therefore excluded.

Details on this clone: The target of this receptor is not known. No much larger clone is present one base from it, and per-base qualities are unavailable.

The method behind the library was the immunoSEQ multiplex PCR assay. A mixture of 60 forward primers for TCR Vbeta segments and 13 reverse primers for TCR Jbeta segments was used in the multiplex PCR. Amplification of the CDR3 region of rearranged TCR beta genes was performed with a multiplex PCR assay on genomic DNA. Amplified TCR beta libraries were sequenced as 87-base-pair reads on the Illumina HiSeq System. Under the source paper's analysis protocol: In a later analysis, 70 million to 95 million unique TCR beta chains were counted across the roughly 670 repertoires, and around 10 million of these chains were shared by at least two donors. Raw reads were error-corrected and collapsed into unique sequences by a nearest-neighbor algorithm in which closely related sequences were merged to remove PCR and sequencing errors. V, D and J gene segments were assigned by aligning CDR3 sequences to IMGT reference sequences. Each retained sequence needed at least a six-nucleotide match to both a V gene segment and a J gene segment. A rearrangement counted as productive if the CDR3 had no stop codons and remained in frame with V and J, and every other rearrangement counted as non-productive. Following IMGT convention, CDR3 was defined as the stretch from the second conserved V-encoded cysteine to the conserved J-encoded phenylalanine. In an earlier analysis of approximately 500 of the donors, sequences lacking an unambiguous match to a single V gene segment were excluded. An earlier analysis of several hundred of the donors called V segments functional above 56.7% productive rearrangements and segregating when the between-donor standard deviation exceeded 5%. A statistical classification framework was built for diagnosing cytomegalovirus status from the catalog of TCR beta chain sequences. A later analysis assigned V and J genes by comparing TCR nucleotide sequences with IMGT/GENE-DB human TR gene sequences. Using the TCRdist pipeline, a later analysis assigned CDR3 sequences along with most-parsimonious VDJ recombination scenarios. A later analysis defined each TCR beta chain by its CDR3 amino acid sequence plus V-gene family, and excluded reads lacking a unique V-gene family. As a way to deal with suspected cross-contamination and a sequencing artifact, a later analysis dropped more than 500 nucleotide sequences that were highly shared and had low generation probability. A later analysis calculated a clonal expansion index for each public chain from normalized within-repertoire ranks of inferred template counts. A later analysis computed generation probabilities with a VDJ recombination model fitted to out-of-frame rearrangements, and checked the results against IGoR. In a later analysis, hypergeometric tests were used to score TCR-TCR, TCR-HLA and TCR-CMV co-occurrence, with a repertoire-size bias correction applied to TCR pairs. In a later analysis, false discovery rates were estimated by permuting HLA or CMV assignments 20 times. In a later analysis, co-occurring TCRs were grouped using DBSCAN, and TCRdist sequence similarity was added for clustering within HLA-allele-positive subsets. Repertoires with fewer than 30,000 or more than 120,000 public chains were left out of co-occurrence clustering, as were five repertoires with anomalous nucleotide sharing. Entries here come from immuneACCESS through TCRdb and include only in-frame sequences with V and J called. Some clones fail to appear in such tables; in the studies checked, an unresolved V gene covers under half of the shortfall, and the cause of the remainder is unknown. From that table come the V and J calls and clone size; the DNA was used to work out D and trimming. The sample has tens of thousands of clones on record, more than 65% of them singletons. Approximately 8.2% of the sample belongs to the ten largest clones.

In total, more than 500 healthy bone marrow donors made up the cohort. Cohort members were all nominally healthy when sampled, although unrecorded immune exposures were likely present. The donor was CMV seronegative and was included in the group of about 350 seronegative cohort members. A peripheral blood sample was provided by each donor, and peripheral blood mononuclear cells were used for TCR beta sequencing. Genomic DNA was extracted from the blood cell samples with the Qiagen DNeasy Blood Extraction Kit. The CDR3 runs 19 amino acids, cysteine and phenylalanine included. Just the 57-base CDR3 DNA is kept, in frame starting at base 1. CDR1 and CDR2 are drawn from the germline V gene: LGHNA, YNFKEQ. Germline trimming amounts to 3 bases on V and 0 bases on J, with 14 as the count of junction bases outside the gene matches.

This receptor was obtained from a man between 60 and 75 years old in good health and CMV-seronegative. Input material: PBMCs. This receptor chain uses TRBV4-2 and TRBJ2-3, with 8 bases in between that match TRBD2. CDR3 sequence: CASSHTGRTGGTSTDTQYF. Here is the DNA: TGTGCCAGCAGCCATACGGGGCGTACGGGAGGGACTAGCACAGATACGCAGTATTTT.